The 28 T cell receptor beta chains below all came from one sample that was sequenced in a study of T cell responses to AZD1222 COVID-19 vaccine. Here immunoSEQ multiplex PCR was the method, and the copy in TCRdb shows in-frame clones only, minus some. The sample has roughly 80,000 clones, 90% seen once. Sequences were derived from peripheral blood, sampled 28 days after the second AZD1222 dose. All receptors come from an adult who received the AZD1222 COVID-19 vaccine.

The V call is TRBV2, the J call TRBJ2-7; perhaps TRBD2 as D (6 bases). The V end was cut by 1 base, the J end by 0 bases, with 10 bases between. Germline V gene sequence: CDR1 SNHLY, CDR2 FYNNEI. CDR3 size: 15 residues. This CDR3 is CASSEEAGDSYEQYF. CDR3 bases: TGTGCCAGCAGTGAAGAAGCGGGCGACTCCTACGAGCAGTACTTC.

The chain couples TRBV3-1 (or the pseudogene TRBV3-2) to TRBJ1-1; no reliable D call. V was cut by 3 bases and J by 1 base, with 12 bases left in between. The germline V gene has CDR1 LGHDT and CDR2 YNNKEL (reference sequence). CDR3 length: 15 amino acids. The DNA for the CDR3 is TGTGCCAGCAGCCAGCCCGGACTGACGAACACTGAAGCTTTCTTT. Translated, it gives CASSQPGLTNTEAFF.

The chain has TRBV2 and TRBJ1-6; TRBD1 agrees at 7 bases. J gave up 7 bases and V 5 bases, and 11 bases lay outside the gene matches. The germline gives CDR1 SNHLY, CDR2 FYNNEI. The length of the CDR3 is 16 residues. This chain's CDR3 is CASSSRDSAQNSPLHF. The CDR3 DNA sequence: TGTGCCAGCAGTAGCCGGGACAGCGCCCAAAATTCACCCCTCCACTTT.

The chain joins TRBV18 to TRBJ2-7; D might be TRBD1 (5 bases). V was cut by 2 bases and J by 3 bases, with 20 bases left in between. The germline V gene has CDR1 KGHSH and CDR2 LQKENI. The length of the CDR3 is 17 residues. The CDR3 loop is CASSPDVRGLSFYEQYF. CDR3 in DNA: TGTGCCAGCTCACCAGATGTTAGGGGATTGAGTTTCTACGAGCAGTACTTC.

V and J are TRBV2 and TRBJ2-1; D may correspond to TRBD1 or TRBD2 (5 bases each). With 6 bases removed from V and 0 bases from J, the gap between germline ends came to 21 bases. Germline V CDR1 and CDR2: SNHLY, FYNNEI. The CDR3 is made up of 18 amino acids. The CDR3 here is CASRTGTLPSSSYNEQFF. The CDR3 DNA reads TGTGCCAGCAGGACCGGGACCCTTCCCTCCAGCTCCTACAATGAGCAGTTCTTC.

This chain links TRBV4-1 with TRBJ2-2; no clear D. Germline V CDR1 and CDR2: MGHRA, YSYEKL. Trimming took 1 base from V and 5 from J, leaving 17 bases between them. The CDR3 has 17 residues. CDR3 in DNA: TGCGCCAGCAGCCAAGTCGCCGGCCTCGGATCTACCGGGGAGCTGTTTTTT. This sequence encodes CASSQVAGLGSTGELFF.

CDR3 nucleotides: TGTGCCAGCAGTTACTCGGGGGGCGAGCAGTTCTTC. It specifies CASSYSGGEQFF. The chain has TRBV6-6 and TRBJ2-1; either TRBD1 or TRBD2 may fit D (6 bases each). The CDR3 is made up of 12 amino acids. Germline lookup yields CDR1 MNHNY and CDR2 SVGAGI (reference sequence). V lost 0 bases to trimming and J lost 10 bases, with 7 bases between them.

The chain is built from TRBV5-1 and TRBJ2-3, with 8 bases identical to TRBD2. The CDR3 is 17 amino acids. Per germline, CDR1 SGHRS and CDR2 YFSETQ. Unmatched junction bases numbered 11, after V lost 3 bases and J lost 2 bases. CDR3 in DNA: TGCGCCAGCAGCTCCCAGAAGACTAGCGTTTACACAGATACGCAGTATTTT. This encodes CASSSQKTSVYTDTQYF.

This chain uses TRBV30 with TRBJ1-5; no clear D gene. CDR3 size: 13 residues. The V and J ends lost 2 bases and 7 bases respectively, with 12 bases between them. CDR1 GTSNPN and CDR2 SVGIG come from the germline V gene (reference sequence). The CDR3 coding sequence is TGTGCCTGGAGTTTCCCGGAGGGCCAGCCCCAGCATTTT. This sequence encodes CAWSFPEGQPQHF.

The chain joins TRBV6-5 to TRBJ1-1; no clear D. Germline CDR1 reads MNHEY; CDR2 reads SVGAGI. This CDR3 has 13 residues. Trimming pared 1 base from V and 3 bases from J, leaving 6 bases between. This CDR3 is CASSYYEYTEAFF. The CDR3 coding sequence is TGTGCCAGCAGTTACTATGAGTACACTGAAGCTTTCTTT.

This clone was recorded once. The chain joins TRBV5-1 to TRBJ2-2, with D perhaps TRBD2 (5 bases). Germline V gives CDR1 SGHRS, CDR2 YFSETQ. V gave up 4 bases and J gave up 2 bases, with 18 bases separating them. The CDR3 is 17 amino acids. This CDR3 reads CASSTQSGLPNTGELFF. The CDR3 DNA is TGCGCCAGCAGCACGCAGAGCGGATTACCTAACACCGGGGAGCTGTTTTTT.

The rearrangement joins TRBV12-3 or TRBV12-4 to TRBJ1-5; no clear D gene. The CDR3 is 12 residues long. Trimming cost V 3 bases and J 10 bases, with 10 bases left between them. DNA of the CDR3: TGTGCCAGCAGTTTGAGCGGCAGACCCCAGCATTTT. Amino acids: CASSLSGRPQHF.

The J gene is TRBJ2-3, the V gene TRBV28; D is possibly TRBD2 (6 bases). Germline CDR1 is MDHEN and CDR2 is SYDVKM. This CDR3 spans 14 amino acids. V was trimmed by 6 bases and J by 5 bases, leaving 15 bases between them. The CDR3: CASRTGRGVDTQYF. CDR3 sequence (DNA): TGTGCCAGCAGAACGGGGCGGGGTGTAGATACGCAGTATTTT.

This chain uses TRBV29-1 with TRBJ2-1, with unresolved D. The CDR3 length is 12 residues. Per the germline V gene, CDR1 is SQVTM and CDR2 is ANQGSEA. Trimming left V 6 bases short and J 2 bases short, with 8 bases between. CDR3 sequence (DNA): TGCAGCGTCACCACACCCTACAATGAGCAGTTCTTC. Its translation is CSVTTPYNEQFF.

This chain uses TRBV5-1 with TRBJ1-2; D not resolved. Germline CDR1 reads SGHRS; CDR2 reads YFSETQ. V shed 4 bases and J shed 6 bases, with 19 bases lying between them. The CDR3 extends over 15 amino acids. This chain's CDR3 is CASSPGELTLNGYTF. For the CDR3, the DNA is TGCGCCAGCAGCCCTGGGGAACTCACCTTGAATGGCTACACCTTC.

CDR3 residues: CASSTFATNEKLFF. As DNA, the CDR3 is TGTGCCAGTAGTACGTTCGCAACTAATGAAAAACTGTTTTTT. The V gene is TRBV19, the J gene TRBJ1-4; D is uncertain. Germline CDR1 reads LNHDA; CDR2 reads SQIVND (reference sequence). V was trimmed by 4 bases and J by 0 bases, leaving 6 bases between them. This CDR3 has 14 amino acids.

The CDR3 here is CASSYGTGGWSGELFF. The CDR3 region has the DNA TGTGCCAGCAGTTACGGGACAGGGGGATGGAGCGGGGAGCTGTTTTTT. V usage is TRBV6-5 and J usage is TRBJ2-2, with TRBD1 matching 11 bases. The ends lost 2 bases at V and 7 bases at J; junction bases unmatched: 6. The CDR3 covers 16 residues. Per the germline V gene, CDR1 is MNHEY and CDR2 is SVGAGI.

V usage is TRBV12-5 and J usage is TRBJ2-3; 7 positions match TRBD1. V was clipped by 7 bases and J by 3 bases; unmatched bases: 7. The CDR3 spans 14 residues. Germline V gene lookup returns CDR1 LGHNT and CDR2 FRNRAP. CDR3: CASAKTGLTDTQYF. The CDR3 DNA sequence: TGTGCTAGTGCCAAGACAGGGCTGACAGATACGCAGTATTTT. The full variable domain, rest sourced from reference TRBV12-5 and TRBJ2-3, is DARVTQTPRHKVTEMGQEVTMRCQPILGHNTVFWYRQTMMQGLELLAYFRNRAPLDDSGMPKDRFSAEMPDATLATLKIQPSEPRDSAVYFCASAKTGLTDTQYFGPGTRLTVL.

The chain uses TRBV7-2 and TRBJ2-7; D may be TRBD2 (7 bases). In germline, CDR1 is SGHTA, CDR2 FQGNSA. This CDR3 comprises 17 residues. The germline V and J ends were trimmed by 1 base and 0 bases, with 16 bases remaining between them. As DNA, the CDR3 is TGTGCCAGCAGCTTAGTTGGGGGGGGGACACCCTCCTACGAGCAGTACTTC. It is translated as CASSLVGGGTPSYEQYF.

V usage is TRBV27 and J usage is TRBJ2-7; tentative D call: TRBD1 (5 bases). V was pared by 6 bases and J by 6 bases, with 9 bases between. CDR3 length: 11 amino acids. Germline assignment: CDR1 MNHEY and CDR2 SMNVEV (reference sequence). CDR3 amino acids: CASRKGVEQYF. CDR3 nucleotides: TGTGCCAGCAGAAAAGGGGTCGAGCAGTACTTC.

V usage is TRBV9 and J usage is TRBJ2-5; D possibly corresponds to TRBD2 (7 bases). Looked up from germline, CDR1 is SGDLS and CDR2 is YYNGEE. V was pared by 4 bases and J by 5 bases, with 21 bases between. This CDR3 contains 16 residues. CDR3 coding DNA: TGTGCCAGCAGCTCCTCAGGGGCGGGGGCCTGGGAGACCCAGTACTTC. Translation: CASSSSGAGAWETQYF.

The chain recombines TRBV3-1 (or the pseudogene TRBV3-2) with TRBJ1-2; D gene unclear. The CDR3 has 14 residues. V lost 0 bases to trimming and J lost 2 bases, with 7 bases between them. Germline values: CDR1 LGHDT, CDR2 YNNKEL (reference sequence). The CDR3 coding sequence is TGTGCCAGCAGCCAAGAGGAGAGAAACTATGGCTACACCTTC. Translation gives CASSQEERNYGYTF.

This clone was recorded a few times. V gene TRBV7-9 combines with J gene TRBJ2-7; D gene ambiguous. Germline lookup yields CDR1 SEHNR and CDR2 FQNEAQ (reference sequence). This CDR3 contains 12 residues. The V end was cut by 3 bases, the J end by 5 bases, with 8 bases between. CDR3 region: CASSLGDDEQYF. The CDR3 coding sequence is TGTGCCAGCAGCTTGGGTGACGACGAGCAGTACTTC.

J is TRBJ2-7 and V is TRBV18, with TRBD1 matching over 10 bases. The J segment lost 5 bases and the V segment lost 5 bases, leaving 9 bases of the junction unmatched. The germline CDR1 and CDR2 sequences are KGHSH and LQKENI. CDR3 length: 15 residues. In DNA, the CDR3 is TGTGCCAGCTCAGCGGGACAGGGGCTTACCCACGAGCAGTACTTC. The encoded protein is CASSAGQGLTHEQYF.

This clone was seen once. This chain connects TRBV15 to TRBJ2-1, with TRBD2 matching over 7 bases. The V segment lost 5 bases and the J segment 5 bases; nucleotides outside the gene matches: 18. Germline CDR1 and CDR2: LNHNV and YYDKDF (reference sequence). This CDR3 comprises 18 residues. The CDR3 region is CATSAQIVWASGNNEQFF. CDR3 nucleotide sequence: TGTGCCACCAGCGCCCAAATCGTGTGGGCTAGCGGCAACAATGAGCAGTTCTTC.

This rearrangement joins TRBV11-2 to TRBJ2-3; 10 bases are a match to TRBD1. V lost 5 bases and J lost 9; bases outside the gene matches: 5. The CDR3 runs to 13 residues. CDR1 and CDR2 from the germline V gene are SGHAT and FQNNGV. CDR3 sequence: CASSTGQGKTQYF. For the CDR3, the DNA is TGTGCCAGCAGCACGGGACAGGGGAAGACGCAGTATTTT.

The chain couples TRBV10-3 to TRBJ1-2; perhaps TRBD1 as D (5 bases). The V gene's germline CDR1 is ENHRY and CDR2 SYGVKD. The CDR3 extends over 14 amino acids. V was shortened by 6 bases and J by 5 bases, with 16 bases between the two germline ends. The CDR3 is CAISGTDGGYGYTF. The DNA of the CDR3 is TGTGCCATCAGCGGGACCGACGGGGGGTATGGCTACACCTTC.

The chain employs TRBV9 and TRBJ2-2; D not resolved. Germline V lookup: CDR1 SGDLS, CDR2 YYNGEE. CDR3 length equals 16 residues. Deletions cut 1 base from V and 5 bases from J, with 15 bases between. The CDR3 sequence is CASSVSVTAWTGELFF. The CDR3 DNA reads as TGTGCCAGCAGCGTATCGGTGACGGCGTGGACCGGGGAGCTGTTTTTT. Full variable domain (missing parts from reference TRBV9 and TRBJ2-2): DSGVTQTPKHLITATGQRVTLRCSPRSGDLSVYWYQQSLDQGLQFLIQYYNGEERAKGNILERFSAQQFPDLHSELNLSSLELGDSALYFCASSVSVTAWTGELFFGEGSRLTVL.